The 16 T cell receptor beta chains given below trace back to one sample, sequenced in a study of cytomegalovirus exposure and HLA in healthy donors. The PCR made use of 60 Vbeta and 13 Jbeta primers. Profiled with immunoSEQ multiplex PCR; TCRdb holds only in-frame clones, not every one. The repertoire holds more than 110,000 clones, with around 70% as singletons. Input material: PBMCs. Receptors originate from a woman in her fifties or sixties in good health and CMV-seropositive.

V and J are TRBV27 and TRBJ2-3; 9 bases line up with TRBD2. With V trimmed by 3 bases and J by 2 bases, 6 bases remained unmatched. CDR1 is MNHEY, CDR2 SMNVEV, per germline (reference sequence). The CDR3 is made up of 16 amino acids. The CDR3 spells CASSLASGTFTDTQYF. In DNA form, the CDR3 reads TGTGCCAGCAGTTTGGCTAGCGGGACCTTCACAGATACGCAGTATTTT.

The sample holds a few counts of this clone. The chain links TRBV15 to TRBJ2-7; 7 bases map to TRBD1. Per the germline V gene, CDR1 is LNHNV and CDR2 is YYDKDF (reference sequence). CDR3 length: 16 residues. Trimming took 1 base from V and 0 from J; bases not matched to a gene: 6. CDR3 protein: CATSRGNRDSSYEQYF. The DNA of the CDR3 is TGTGCCACCAGCAGAGGAAACCGGGACAGCTCCTACGAGCAGTACTTC.

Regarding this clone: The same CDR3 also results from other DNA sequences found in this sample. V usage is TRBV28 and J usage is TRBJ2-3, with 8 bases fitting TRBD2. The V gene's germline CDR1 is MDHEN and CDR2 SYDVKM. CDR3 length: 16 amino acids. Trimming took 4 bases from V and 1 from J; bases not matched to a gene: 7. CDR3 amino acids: CASSSARAGGTDTQYF. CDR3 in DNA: TGTGCCAGCAGTTCCGCCAGAGCGGGGGGCACAGATACGCAGTATTTT.

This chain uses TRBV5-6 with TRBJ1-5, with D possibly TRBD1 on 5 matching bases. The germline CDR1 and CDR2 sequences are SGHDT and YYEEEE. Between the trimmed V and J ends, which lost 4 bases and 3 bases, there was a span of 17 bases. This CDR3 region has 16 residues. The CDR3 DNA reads TGTGCCAGCAGCCGATGGGGAGGGGATATCAATCAGCCCCAGCATTTT. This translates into CASSRWGGDINQPQHF.

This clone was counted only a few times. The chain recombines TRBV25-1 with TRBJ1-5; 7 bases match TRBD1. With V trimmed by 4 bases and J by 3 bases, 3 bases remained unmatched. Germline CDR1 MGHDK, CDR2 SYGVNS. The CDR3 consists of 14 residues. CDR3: CASSVGQINQPQHF. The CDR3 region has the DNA TGTGCCAGCAGTGTGGGACAGATCAATCAGCCCCAGCATTTT.

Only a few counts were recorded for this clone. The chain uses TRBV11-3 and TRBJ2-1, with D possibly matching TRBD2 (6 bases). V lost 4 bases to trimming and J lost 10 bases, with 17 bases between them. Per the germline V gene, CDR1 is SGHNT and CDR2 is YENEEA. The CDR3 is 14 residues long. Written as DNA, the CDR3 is TGTGCCAGCAGCTATACCGGGACTGGGCGGGAGCAGTTCTTC. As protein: CASSYTGTGREQFF.

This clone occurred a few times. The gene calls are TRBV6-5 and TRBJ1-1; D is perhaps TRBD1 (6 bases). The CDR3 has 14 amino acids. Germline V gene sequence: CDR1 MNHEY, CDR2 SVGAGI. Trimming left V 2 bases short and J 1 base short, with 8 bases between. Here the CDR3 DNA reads TGTGCCAGCAGTTACCTACAGGGGAACACTGAAGCTTTCTTT. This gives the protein CASSYLQGNTEAFF.

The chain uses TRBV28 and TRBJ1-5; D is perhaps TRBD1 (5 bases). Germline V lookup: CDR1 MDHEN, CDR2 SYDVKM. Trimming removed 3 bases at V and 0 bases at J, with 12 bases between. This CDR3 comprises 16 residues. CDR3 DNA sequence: TGTGCCAGCAGTTTGTCAGGACAATATAGCAATCAGCCCCAGCATTTT. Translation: CASSLSGQYSNQPQHF. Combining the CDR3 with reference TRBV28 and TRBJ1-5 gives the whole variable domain DVKVTQSSRYLVKRTGEKVFLECVQDMDHENMFWYRQDPGLGLRLIYFSYDVKMKEKGDIPEGYSVSREKKERFSLILESASTNQTSMYLCASSLSGQYSNQPQHFGDGTRLSIL.

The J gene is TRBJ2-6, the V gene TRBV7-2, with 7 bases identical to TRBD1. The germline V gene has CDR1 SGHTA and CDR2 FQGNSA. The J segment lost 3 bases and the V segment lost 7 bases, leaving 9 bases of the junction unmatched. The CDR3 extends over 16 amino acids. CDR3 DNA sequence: TGTGCCAGCACCCTGGCAGGGGGTAGTGGGGCCAACGTCCTGACTTTC. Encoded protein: CASTLAGGSGANVLTF.

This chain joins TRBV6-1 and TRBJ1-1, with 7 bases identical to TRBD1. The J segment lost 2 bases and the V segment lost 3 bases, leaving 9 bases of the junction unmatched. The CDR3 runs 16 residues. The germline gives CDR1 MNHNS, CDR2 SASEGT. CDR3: CASSDPPGQINTEAFF. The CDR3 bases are TGTGCCAGCAGTGACCCACCGGGACAGATTAACACTGAAGCTTTCTTT.

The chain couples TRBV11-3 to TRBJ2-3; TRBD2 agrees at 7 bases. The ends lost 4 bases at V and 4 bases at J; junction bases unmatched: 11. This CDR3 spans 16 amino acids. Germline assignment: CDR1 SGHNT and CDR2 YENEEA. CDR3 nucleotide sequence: TGTGCCAGCAGCTGGGGGGGTCCGGGAGCCCCAGATACGCAGTATTTT. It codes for CASSWGGPGAPDTQYF.

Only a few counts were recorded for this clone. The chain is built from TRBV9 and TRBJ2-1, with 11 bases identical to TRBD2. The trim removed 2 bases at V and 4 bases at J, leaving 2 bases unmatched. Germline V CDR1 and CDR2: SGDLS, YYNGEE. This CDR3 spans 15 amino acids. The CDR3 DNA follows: TGTGCCAGCAGCGTCACTAGCGGGGGATACAATGAGCAGTTCTTC. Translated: CASSVTSGGYNEQFF. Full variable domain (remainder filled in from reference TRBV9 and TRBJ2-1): DSGVTQTPKHLITATGQRVTLRCSPRSGDLSVYWYQQSLDQGLQFLIQYYNGEERAKGNILERFSAQQFPDLHSELNLSSLELGDSALYFCASSVTSGGYNEQFFGPGTRLTVL.

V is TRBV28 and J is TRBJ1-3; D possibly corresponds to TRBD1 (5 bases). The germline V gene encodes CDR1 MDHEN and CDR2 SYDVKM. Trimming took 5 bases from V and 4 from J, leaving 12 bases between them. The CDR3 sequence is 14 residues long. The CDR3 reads CASSEGRTGNTIYF. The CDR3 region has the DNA TGTGCCAGCAGTGAAGGACGGACAGGAAACACCATATATTTT.

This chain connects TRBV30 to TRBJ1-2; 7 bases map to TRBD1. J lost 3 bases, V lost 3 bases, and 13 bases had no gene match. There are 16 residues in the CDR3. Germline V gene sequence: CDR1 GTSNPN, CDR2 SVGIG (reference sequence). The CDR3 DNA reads TGTGCCTGGAGGGTTGGCAGGGGGGCGCTTGACTATGGCTACACCTTC. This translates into CAWRVGRGALDYGYTF.

The CDR3 loop reads CASSQDPASAYGYTF. DNA for the CDR3: TGCGCCAGCAGCCAAGATCCCGCAAGCGCCTATGGCTACACCTTC. J is TRBJ1-2 and V is TRBV4-1; D not certain. The V end was cut by 0 bases, the J end by 4 bases, with 12 bases between. Germline V CDR1 and CDR2: MGHRA, YSYEKL. CDR3 length: 15 residues.

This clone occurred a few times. In DNA form, the CDR3 reads TGTGCCAGCAGCTCACAGGGGGGGTCCTGGGGCTACACCTTC. Translation: CASSSQGGSWGYTF. The rearrangement joins TRBV5-4 to TRBJ1-2, with TRBD1 matching over 8 bases. The V segment lost 3 bases and the J segment 8 bases; nucleotides outside the gene matches: 9. Germline CDR1 SGHNT, CDR2 YYREEE (reference sequence). There are 14 residues in the CDR3.